This TCR beta chain came from a study of blood T cell repertoires in COVID-19. Germline values: CDR1 LGHDT, CDR2 YNNKEL (reference sequence). The V and J ends lost 5 bases and 10 bases respectively, with 15 bases between them. The CDR3 runs to 13 residues. Some clones are missing from TCRdb's copy, which holds only in-frame ones; the method was immunoSEQ multiplex PCR. The table includes approximately 110,000 clones, over 75% detected once. The TCR comes from a woman aged 45-65 years with acute or convalescent COVID-19. Input material: peripheral blood. V and J are TRBV3-1 (or the pseudogene TRBV3-2) and TRBJ2-4, with a tentative D call TRBD1 (5 bases). CDR3 amino acids: CASSETPSGIQYF. The CDR3 bases are TGTGCCAGCAGCGAAACACCCTCAGGGATTCAGTACTTC.